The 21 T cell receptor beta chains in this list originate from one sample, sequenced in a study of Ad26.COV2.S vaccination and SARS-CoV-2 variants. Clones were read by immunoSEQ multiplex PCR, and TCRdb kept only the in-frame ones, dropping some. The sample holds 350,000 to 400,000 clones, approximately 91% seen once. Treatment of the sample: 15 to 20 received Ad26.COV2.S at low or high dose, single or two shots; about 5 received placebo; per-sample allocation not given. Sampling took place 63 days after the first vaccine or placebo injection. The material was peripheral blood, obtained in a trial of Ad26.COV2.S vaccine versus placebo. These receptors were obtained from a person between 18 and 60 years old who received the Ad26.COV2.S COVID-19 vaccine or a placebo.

The CDR3 sequence: CASSLQGSGGEQFF. The CDR3 nucleotides are TGCGCCAGCAGCTTGCAGGGTAGCGGGGGGGAGCAGTTCTTC. This rearrangement joins TRBV5-1 to TRBJ2-1, with 10 bases matching TRBD2. The V and J ends lost 1 base and 10 bases, in that order; junction bases with no gene match: 5. Germline CDR1 SGHRS, CDR2 YFSETQ. This CDR3 has 14 residues. The full variable domain, in which reference TRBV5-1 and TRBJ2-1 provide the parts outside the CDR3, is KAGVTQTPRYLIKTRGQQVTLSCSPISGHRSVSWYQQTPGQGLQFLFEYFSETQRNKGNFPGRFSGRQFSNSRSEMNVSTLELGDSALYLCASSLQGSGGEQFFGPGTRLTVL.

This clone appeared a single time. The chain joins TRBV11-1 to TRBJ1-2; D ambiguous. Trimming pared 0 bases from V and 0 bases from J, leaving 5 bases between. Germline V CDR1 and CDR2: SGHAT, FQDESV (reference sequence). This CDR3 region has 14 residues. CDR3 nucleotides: TGTGCCAGCAGCTTAGCCGGATCTAACTATGGCTACACCTTC. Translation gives CASSLAGSNYGYTF.

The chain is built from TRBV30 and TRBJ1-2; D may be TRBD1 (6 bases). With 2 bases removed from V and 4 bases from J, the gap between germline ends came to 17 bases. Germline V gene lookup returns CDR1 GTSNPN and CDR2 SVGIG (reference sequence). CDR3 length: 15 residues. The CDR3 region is CAWSRGVGAVYGYTF. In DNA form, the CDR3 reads TGTGCCTGGAGTCGAGGTGTGGGGGCGGTCTATGGCTACACCTTC.

The CDR3 reads CATADGATNEKLFF. In nucleotides, the CDR3 is TGCGCCACCGCGGACGGTGCAACTAATGAAAAACTGTTTTTT. The chain has TRBV4-1 and TRBJ1-4; D not resolved. V was trimmed by 10 bases and J by 0 bases, leaving 12 bases between them. Looked up from germline, CDR1 is MGHRA and CDR2 is YSYEKL. The CDR3 is made up of 14 amino acids.

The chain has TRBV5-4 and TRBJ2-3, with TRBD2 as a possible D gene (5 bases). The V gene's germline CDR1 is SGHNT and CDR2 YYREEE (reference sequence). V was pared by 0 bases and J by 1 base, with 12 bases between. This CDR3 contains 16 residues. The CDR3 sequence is CASSLAARARTDTQYF. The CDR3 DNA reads TGTGCCAGCAGCTTGGCCGCGCGGGCCCGCACAGATACGCAGTATTTT.

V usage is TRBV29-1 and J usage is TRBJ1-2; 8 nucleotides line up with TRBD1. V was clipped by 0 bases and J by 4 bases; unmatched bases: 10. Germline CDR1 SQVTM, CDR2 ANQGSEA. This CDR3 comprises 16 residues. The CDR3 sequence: CSVEDTGQGLPYGYTF. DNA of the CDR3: TGCAGCGTTGAAGATACAGGACAGGGACTCCCCTATGGCTACACCTTC.

In DNA, the CDR3 is TGTGCCAGCAGCTTAGGAGGTACCGGAGAAGGTGAAAAACTGTTTTTT. Translation: CASSLGGTGEGEKLFF. This chain connects TRBV7-9 to TRBJ1-4; D not resolved. Germline CDR1 reads SEHNR; CDR2 reads FQNEAQ (reference sequence). Trimming left V 1 base short and J 7 bases short, with 16 bases between. The CDR3 runs 16 residues.

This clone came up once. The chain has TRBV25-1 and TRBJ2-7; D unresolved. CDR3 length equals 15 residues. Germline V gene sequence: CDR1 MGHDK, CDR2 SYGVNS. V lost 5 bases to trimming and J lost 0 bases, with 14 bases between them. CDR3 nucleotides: TGTGCCAGCAGTTCCGGACGACTCCTCTCCTACGAGCAGTACTTC. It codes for CASSSGRLLSYEQYF.

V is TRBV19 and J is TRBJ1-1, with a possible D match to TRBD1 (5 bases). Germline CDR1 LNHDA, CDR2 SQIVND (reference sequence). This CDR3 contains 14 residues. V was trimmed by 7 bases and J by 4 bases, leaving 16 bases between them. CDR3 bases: TGTGCCAGTATCCATGCGCAGGGATTCACTGAAGCTTTCTTT. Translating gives CASIHAQGFTEAFF. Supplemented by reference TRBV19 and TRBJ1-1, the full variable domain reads DGGITQSPKYLFRKEGQNVTLSCEQNLNHDAMYWYRQDPGQGLRLIYYSQIVNDFQKGDIAEGYSVSREKKESFPLTVTSAQKNPTAFYLCASIHAQGFTEAFFGQGTRLTVV.

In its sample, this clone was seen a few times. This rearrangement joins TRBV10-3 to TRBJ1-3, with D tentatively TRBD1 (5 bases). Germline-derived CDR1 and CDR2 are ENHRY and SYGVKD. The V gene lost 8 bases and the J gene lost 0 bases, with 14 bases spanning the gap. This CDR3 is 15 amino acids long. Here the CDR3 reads CAIGGDGYSGNTIYF. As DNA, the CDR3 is TGTGCCATCGGGGGGGACGGCTACTCTGGAAACACCATATATTTT.

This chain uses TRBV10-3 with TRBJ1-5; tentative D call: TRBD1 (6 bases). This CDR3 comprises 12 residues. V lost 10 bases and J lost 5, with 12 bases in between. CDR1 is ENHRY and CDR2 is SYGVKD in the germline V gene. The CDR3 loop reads CATRGGDQPQHF. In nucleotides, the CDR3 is TGTGCCACCAGAGGGGGAGATCAGCCCCAGCATTTT.

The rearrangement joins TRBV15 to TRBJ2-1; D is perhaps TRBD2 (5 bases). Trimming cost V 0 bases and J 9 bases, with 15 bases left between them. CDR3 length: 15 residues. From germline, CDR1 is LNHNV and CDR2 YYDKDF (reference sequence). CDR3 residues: CATSRDVEATAEQFF. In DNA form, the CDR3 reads TGTGCCACCAGCAGAGATGTGGAGGCTACTGCTGAGCAGTTCTTC.

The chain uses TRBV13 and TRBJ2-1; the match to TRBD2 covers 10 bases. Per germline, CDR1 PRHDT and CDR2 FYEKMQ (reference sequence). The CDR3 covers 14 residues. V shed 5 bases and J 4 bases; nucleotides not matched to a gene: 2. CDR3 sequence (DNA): TGTGCCAGCAGCCAGCGGGGGGGTTACAATGAGCAGTTCTTC. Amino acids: CASSQRGGYNEQFF.

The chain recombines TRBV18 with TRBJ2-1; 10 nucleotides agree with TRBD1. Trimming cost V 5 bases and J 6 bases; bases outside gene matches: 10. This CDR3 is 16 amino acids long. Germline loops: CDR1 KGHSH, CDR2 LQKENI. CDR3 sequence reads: CASSATGTGASNEQFF. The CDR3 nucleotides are TGTGCCAGCTCAGCAACCGGGACAGGGGCTTCCAATGAGCAGTTCTTC.

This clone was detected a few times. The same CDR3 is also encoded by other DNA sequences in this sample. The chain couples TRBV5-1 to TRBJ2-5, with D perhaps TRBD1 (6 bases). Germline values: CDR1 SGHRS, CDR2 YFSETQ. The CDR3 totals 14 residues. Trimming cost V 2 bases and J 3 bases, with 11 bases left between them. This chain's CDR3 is CASSLQGGEETQYF. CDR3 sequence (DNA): TGCGCCAGCAGCTTACAGGGTGGGGAAGAGACCCAGTACTTC. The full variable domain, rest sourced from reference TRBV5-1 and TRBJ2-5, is KAGVTQTPRYLIKTRGQQVTLSCSPISGHRSVSWYQQTPGQGLQFLFEYFSETQRNKGNFPGRFSGRQFSNSRSEMNVSTLELGDSALYLCASSLQGGEETQYFGPGTRLLVL.

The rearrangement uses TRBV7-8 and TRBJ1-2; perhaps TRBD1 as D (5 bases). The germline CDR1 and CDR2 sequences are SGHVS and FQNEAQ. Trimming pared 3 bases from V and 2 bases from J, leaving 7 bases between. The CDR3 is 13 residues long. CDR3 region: CASSFGGNYGYTF. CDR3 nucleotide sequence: TGTGCCAGCAGCTTTGGGGGGAACTATGGCTACACCTTC. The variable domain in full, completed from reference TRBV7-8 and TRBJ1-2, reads GAGVSQSPRYKVAKRGQDVALRCDPISGHVSLFWYQQALGQGPEFLTYFQNEAQLDKSGLPSDRFFAERPEGSVSTLKIQRTQQEDSAVYLCASSFGGNYGYTFGSGTRLTVV.

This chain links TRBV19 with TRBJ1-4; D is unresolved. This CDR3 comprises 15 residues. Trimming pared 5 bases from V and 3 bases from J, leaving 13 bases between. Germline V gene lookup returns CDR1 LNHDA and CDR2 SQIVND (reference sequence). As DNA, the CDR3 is TGTGCCAGTAGTCGAGGGTCAGTTTCTAATGAAAAACTGTTTTTT. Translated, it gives CASSRGSVSNEKLFF. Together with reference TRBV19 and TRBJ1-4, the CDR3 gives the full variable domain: DGGITQSPKYLFRKEGQNVTLSCEQNLNHDAMYWYRQDPGQGLRLIYYSQIVNDFQKGDIAEGYSVSREKKESFPLTVTSAQKNPTAFYLCASSRGSVSNEKLFFGSGTQLSVL.

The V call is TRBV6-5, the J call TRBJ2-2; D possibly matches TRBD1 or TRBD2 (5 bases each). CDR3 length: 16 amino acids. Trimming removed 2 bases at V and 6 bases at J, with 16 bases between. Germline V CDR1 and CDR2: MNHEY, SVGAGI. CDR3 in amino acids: CASSYTRQPLPGELFF. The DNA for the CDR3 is TGTGCCAGCAGTTACACTAGACAGCCCCTCCCCGGGGAGCTGTTTTTT.

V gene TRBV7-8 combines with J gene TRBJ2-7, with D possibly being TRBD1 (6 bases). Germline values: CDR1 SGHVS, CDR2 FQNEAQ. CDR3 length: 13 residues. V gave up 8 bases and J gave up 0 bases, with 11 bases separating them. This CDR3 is CASGRTVSYEQYF. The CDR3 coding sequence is TGTGCCAGCGGGCGGACAGTCTCCTACGAGCAGTACTTC.

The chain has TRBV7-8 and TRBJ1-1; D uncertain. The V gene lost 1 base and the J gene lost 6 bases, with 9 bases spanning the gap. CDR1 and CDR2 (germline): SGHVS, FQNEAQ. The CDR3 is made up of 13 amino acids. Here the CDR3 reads CASSLDPQSEAFF. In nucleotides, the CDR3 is TGTGCCAGCAGCTTAGACCCACAGTCTGAAGCTTTCTTT.

This CDR3 reads CASSQDSGLAGITGELFF. The CDR3, as DNA: TGCGCCAGCAGCCAAGATTCAGGGCTAGCGGGTATAACCGGGGAGCTGTTTTTT. The chain carries TRBV4-3 and TRBJ2-2, with 8 bases matching TRBD2. Germline assignment: CDR1 LGHNA and CDR2 YSLEER. V shed 0 bases, J shed 5 bases, and the junction held 11 bases outside the gene matches. The CDR3 runs 18 residues.